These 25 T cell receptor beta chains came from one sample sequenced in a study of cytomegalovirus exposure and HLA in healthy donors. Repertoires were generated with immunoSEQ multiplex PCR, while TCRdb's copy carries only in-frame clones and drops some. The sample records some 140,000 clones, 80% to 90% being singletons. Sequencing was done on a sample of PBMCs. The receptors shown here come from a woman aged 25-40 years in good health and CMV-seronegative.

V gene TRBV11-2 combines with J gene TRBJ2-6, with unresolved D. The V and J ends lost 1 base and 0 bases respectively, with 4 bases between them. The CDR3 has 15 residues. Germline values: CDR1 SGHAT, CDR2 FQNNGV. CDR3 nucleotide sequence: TGTGCCAGCAGCTTAGGGAGCTCTGGGGCCAACGTCCTGACTTTC. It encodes CASSLGSSGANVLTF. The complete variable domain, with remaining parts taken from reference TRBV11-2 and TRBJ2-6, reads EAGVAQSPRYKIIEKRQSVAFWCNPISGHATLYWYQQILGQGPKLLIQFQNNGVVDDSQLPKDRFSAERLKGVDSTLKIQPAKLEDSAVYLCASSLGSSGANVLTFGAGSRLTVL.

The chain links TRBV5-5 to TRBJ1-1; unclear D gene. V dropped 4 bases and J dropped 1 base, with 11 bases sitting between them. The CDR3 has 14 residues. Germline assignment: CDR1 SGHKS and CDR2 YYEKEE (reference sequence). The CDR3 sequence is CASSPPRRNTEAFF. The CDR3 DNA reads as TGTGCCAGCAGCCCCCCCCGTCGGAACACTGAAGCTTTCTTT.

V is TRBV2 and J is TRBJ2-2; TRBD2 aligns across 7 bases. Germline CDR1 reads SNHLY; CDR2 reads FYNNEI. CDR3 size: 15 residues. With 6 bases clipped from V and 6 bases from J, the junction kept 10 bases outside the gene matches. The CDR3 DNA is TGTGCCAGCAGATACTCCCTGGGGGGGGCCGGGGAGCTGTTTTTT. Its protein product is CASRYSLGGAGELFF.

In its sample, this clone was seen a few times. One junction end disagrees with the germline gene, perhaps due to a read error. The chain's CDR3 is CASRLGQSYEQYF. CDR3 DNA: TGTGCCAGCAGATTGGGACAGTCCTACGAGCAGTACTTC. The rearrangement uses TRBV5-8 and TRBJ2-7; 7 nucleotides align to TRBD1. CDR1 is SGHTS, CDR2 YDEGEE, per germline. This CDR3 is 13 amino acids long.

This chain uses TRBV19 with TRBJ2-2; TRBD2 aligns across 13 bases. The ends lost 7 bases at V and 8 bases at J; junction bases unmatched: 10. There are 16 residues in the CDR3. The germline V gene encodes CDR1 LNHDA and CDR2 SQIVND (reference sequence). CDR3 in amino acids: CASTLTSGGVSGELFF. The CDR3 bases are TGTGCCAGTACCCTTACTAGCGGGGGGGTCTCGGGGGAGCTGTTTTTT.

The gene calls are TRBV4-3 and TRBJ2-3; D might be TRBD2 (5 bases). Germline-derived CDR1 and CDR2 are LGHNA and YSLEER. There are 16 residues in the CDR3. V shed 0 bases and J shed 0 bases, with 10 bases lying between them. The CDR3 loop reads CASSQDQRGSTDTQYF. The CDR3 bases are TGCGCCAGCAGCCAAGATCAACGGGGAAGCACAGATACGCAGTATTTT.

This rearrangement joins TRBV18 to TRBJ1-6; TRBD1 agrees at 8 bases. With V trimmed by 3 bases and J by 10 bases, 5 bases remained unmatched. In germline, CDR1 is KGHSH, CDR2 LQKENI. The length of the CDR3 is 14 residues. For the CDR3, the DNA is TGTGCCAGCTCACCGGGGACAGGAAAGTCACCCCTCCACTTT. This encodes CASSPGTGKSPLHF.

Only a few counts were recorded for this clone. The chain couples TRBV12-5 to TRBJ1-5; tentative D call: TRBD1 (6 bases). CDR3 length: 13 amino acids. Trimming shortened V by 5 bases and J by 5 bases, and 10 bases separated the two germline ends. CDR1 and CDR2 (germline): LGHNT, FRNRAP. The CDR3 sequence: CASGPTGYQPQHF. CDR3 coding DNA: TGTGCTAGTGGTCCCACAGGGTATCAGCCCCAGCATTTT.

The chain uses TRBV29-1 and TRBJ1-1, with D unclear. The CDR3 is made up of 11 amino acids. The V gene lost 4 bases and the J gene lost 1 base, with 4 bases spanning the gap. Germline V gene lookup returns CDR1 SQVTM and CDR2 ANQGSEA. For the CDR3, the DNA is TGCAGCGTTGGACAGAACACTGAAGCTTTCTTT. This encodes CSVGQNTEAFF.

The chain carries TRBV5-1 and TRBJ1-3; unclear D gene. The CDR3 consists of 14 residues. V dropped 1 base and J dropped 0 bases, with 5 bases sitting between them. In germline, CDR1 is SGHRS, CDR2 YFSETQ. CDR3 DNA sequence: TGCGCCAGCAGCTTGTCACTCTCTGGAAACACCATATATTTT. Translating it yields CASSLSLSGNTIYF.

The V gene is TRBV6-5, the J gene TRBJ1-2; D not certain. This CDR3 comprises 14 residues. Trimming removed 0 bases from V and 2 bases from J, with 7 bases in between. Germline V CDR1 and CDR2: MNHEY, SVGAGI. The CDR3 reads CASSYSRVNYGYTF. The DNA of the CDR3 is TGTGCCAGCAGTTACTCGCGGGTCAACTATGGCTACACCTTC.

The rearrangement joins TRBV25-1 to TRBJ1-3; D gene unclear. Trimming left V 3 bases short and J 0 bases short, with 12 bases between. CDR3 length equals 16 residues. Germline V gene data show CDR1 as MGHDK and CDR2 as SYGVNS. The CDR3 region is CASSEGGSFSGNTIYF. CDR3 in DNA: TGTGCCAGCAGTGAGGGAGGGTCTTTCTCTGGAAACACCATATATTTT.

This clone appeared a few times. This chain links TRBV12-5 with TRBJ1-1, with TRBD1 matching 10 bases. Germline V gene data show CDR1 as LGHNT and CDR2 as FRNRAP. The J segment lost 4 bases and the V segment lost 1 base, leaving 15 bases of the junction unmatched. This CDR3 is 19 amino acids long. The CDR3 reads CASGLDRDRGKFGSTEAFF. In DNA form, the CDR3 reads TGTGCTAGTGGTTTGGACCGGGACAGGGGAAAGTTCGGAAGCACTGAAGCTTTCTTT.

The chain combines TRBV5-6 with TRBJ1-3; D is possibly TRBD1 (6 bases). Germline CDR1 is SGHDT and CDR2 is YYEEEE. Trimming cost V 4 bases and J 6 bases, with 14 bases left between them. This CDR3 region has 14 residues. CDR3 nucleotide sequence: TGTGCCAGCAGCCAGACAGGCCCCCCAAACACCATATATTTT. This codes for CASSQTGPPNTIYF.

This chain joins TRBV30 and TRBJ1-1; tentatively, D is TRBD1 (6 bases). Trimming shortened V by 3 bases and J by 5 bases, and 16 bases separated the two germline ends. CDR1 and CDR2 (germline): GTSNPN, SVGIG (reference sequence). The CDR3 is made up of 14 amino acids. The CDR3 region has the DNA TGTGCCTGGAGCCTTACTTCAGGGGATACTGAAGCTTTCTTT. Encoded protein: CAWSLTSGDTEAFF.

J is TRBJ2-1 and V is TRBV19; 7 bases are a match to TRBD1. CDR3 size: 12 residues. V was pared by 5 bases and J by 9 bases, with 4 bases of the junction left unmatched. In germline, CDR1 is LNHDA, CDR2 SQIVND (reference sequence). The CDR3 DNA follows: TGTGCCAGTAGTTTACAGGGGAGTGAGCAGTTCTTC. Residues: CASSLQGSEQFF.

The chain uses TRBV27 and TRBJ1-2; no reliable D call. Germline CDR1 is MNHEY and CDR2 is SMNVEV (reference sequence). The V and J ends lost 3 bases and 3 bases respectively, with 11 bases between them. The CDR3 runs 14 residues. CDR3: CASSFRVDDYGYTF. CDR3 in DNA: TGTGCCAGCAGTTTCCGGGTGGATGACTATGGCTACACCTTC.

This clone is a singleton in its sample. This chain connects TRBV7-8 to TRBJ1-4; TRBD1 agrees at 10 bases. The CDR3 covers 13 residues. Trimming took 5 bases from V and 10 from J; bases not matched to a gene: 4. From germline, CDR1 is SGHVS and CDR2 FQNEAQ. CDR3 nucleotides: TGTGCCAGCAGCGACCGGGACAGGGGAAAACTGTTTTTT. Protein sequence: CASSDRDRGKLFF.

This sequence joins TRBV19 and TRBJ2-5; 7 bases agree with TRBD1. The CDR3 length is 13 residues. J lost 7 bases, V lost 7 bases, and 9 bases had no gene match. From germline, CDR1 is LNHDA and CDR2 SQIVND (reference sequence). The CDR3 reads CASTQQGTGTQYF. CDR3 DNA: TGTGCCAGTACTCAACAGGGGACCGGGACCCAGTACTTC.

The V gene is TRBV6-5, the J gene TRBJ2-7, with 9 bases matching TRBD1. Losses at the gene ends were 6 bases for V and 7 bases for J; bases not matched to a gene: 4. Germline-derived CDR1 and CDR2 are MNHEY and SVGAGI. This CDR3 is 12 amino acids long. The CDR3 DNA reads TGTGCCAGCAGACGGACAGGGGTTGAGCAGTACTTC. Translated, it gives CASRRTGVEQYF.

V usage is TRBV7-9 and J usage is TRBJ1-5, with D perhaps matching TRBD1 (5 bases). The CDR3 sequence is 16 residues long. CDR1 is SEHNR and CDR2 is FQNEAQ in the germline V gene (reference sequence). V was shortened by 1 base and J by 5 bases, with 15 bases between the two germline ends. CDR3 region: CASSLGVGAPHQPQHF. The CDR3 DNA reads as TGTGCCAGCAGCTTAGGCGTAGGGGCGCCTCATCAGCCCCAGCATTTT.

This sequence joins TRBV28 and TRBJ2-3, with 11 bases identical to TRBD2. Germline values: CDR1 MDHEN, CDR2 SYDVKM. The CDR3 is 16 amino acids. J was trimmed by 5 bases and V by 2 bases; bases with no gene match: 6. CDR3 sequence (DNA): TGTGCCAGCAGTTTACAGGCTAGCGGGGGGAAAGATACGCAGTATTTT. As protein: CASSLQASGGKDTQYF.

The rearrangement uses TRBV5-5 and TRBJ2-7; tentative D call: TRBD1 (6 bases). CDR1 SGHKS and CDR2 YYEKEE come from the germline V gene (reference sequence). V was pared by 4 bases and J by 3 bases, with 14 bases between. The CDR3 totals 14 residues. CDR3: CASSPYSDSYEQYF. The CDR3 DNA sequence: TGTGCCAGCAGCCCCTACTCGGACAGCTACGAGCAGTACTTC. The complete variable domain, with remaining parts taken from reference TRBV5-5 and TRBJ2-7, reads DAGVTQSPTHLIKTRGQQVTLRCSPISGHKSVSWYQQVLGQGPQFIFQYYEKEERGRGNFPDRFSARQFPNYSSELNVNALLLGDSALYLCASSPYSDSYEQYFGPGTRLTVT.

The CDR3 loop is CAISGSTGGMTDTQYF. As DNA, the CDR3 is TGTGCCATCAGTGGTTCGACAGGGGGCATGACAGATACGCAGTATTTT. This rearrangement joins TRBV10-3 to TRBJ2-3; TRBD1 matches at 10 bases. CDR1 is ENHRY, CDR2 SYGVKD, per germline. V lost 4 bases to trimming and J lost 3 bases; unmatched junction nucleotides: 7. The CDR3 is 16 amino acids.

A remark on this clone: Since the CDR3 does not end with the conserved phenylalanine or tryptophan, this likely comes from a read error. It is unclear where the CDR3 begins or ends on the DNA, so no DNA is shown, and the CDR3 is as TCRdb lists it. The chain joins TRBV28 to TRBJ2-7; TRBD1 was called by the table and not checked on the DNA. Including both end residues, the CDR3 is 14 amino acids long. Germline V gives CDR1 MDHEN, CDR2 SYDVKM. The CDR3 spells CASSSDRTGTGSSI.